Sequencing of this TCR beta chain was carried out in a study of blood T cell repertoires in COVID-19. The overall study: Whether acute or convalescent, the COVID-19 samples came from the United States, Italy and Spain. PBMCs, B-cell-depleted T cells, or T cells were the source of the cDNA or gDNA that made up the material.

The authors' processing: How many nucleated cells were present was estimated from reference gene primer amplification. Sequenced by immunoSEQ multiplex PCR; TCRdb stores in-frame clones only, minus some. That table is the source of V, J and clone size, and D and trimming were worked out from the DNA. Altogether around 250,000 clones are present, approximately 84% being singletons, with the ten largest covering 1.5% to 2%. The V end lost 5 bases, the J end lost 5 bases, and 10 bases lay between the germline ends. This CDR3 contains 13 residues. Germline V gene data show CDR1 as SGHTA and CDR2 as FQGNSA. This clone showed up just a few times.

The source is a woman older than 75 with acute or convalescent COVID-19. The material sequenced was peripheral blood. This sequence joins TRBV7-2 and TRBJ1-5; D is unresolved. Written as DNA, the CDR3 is TGTGCCAGCAGCCGCAGAGGAGATCAGCCCCAGCATTTT. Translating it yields CASSRRGDQPQHF.